This entry is about one T cell receptor beta chain. Clones were sequenced by immunoSEQ multiplex PCR, and TCRdb holds only the in-frame ones, with some missing. Here the sample spans 5,000 to 6,500 clones, approximately 70% being singletons. This sample was included in a study of chemoradiotherapy in HPV16-positive cancers. This clonotype was obtained from a human donor with HPV-associated anogenital cancer. This sample was taken from a patient who underwent chemoradiotherapy.

This CDR3 is CASSIHRGNTEAFF. The CDR3 coding sequence is TGTGCCAGCAGTATACACCGGGGGAACACTGAAGCTTTCTTT. The V call is TRBV27, the J call TRBJ1-1; D unresolved. Trimming removed 5 bases at V and 1 base at J, with 11 bases between. The CDR3 has 14 amino acids. Germline CDR1 is MNHEY and CDR2 is SMNVEV (reference sequence).